This T cell receptor (beta chain) was documented in a study of T cells in Graves' hyperthyroidism and ophthalmopathy. It was RNA transcripts that yielded the amplified TCR beta CDR3 regions. The HTBI primer set served for first-round RT-PCR of the TCR CDR3. TCRdb passed the multiplex PCR reads through MiXCR, listing each CDR3 protein once. This sample has approximately 610,000 distinct CDR3 sequences, with around 15% found just once. This clonotype was counted many times. The sample taken for sequencing was blood. This sequence originates from a woman aged 40 to 50 with Graves' ophthalmopathy.

The CDR3 coding sequence is TGCAGCGTTGAAGATGTGGTGGCCTACAAGGGGGGCACAGATACGCAGTATTTT. Protein: CSVEDVVAYKGGTDTQYF. The chain is built from TRBV29-1 and TRBJ2-3; D is perhaps TRBD1 (6 bases). Trimming shortened V by 0 bases and J by 1 base, and 20 bases separated the two germline ends. This CDR3 spans 18 amino acids. Germline CDR1 SQVTM, CDR2 ANQGSEA.